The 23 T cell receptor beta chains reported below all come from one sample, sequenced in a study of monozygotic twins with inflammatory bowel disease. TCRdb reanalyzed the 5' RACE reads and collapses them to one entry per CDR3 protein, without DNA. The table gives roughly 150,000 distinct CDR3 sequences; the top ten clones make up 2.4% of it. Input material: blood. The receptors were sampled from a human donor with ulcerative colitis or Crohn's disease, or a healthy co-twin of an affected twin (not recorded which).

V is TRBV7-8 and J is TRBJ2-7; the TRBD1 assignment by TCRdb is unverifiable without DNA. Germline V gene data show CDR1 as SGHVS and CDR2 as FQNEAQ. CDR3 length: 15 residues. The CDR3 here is CASSLVGTGGYEQYF.

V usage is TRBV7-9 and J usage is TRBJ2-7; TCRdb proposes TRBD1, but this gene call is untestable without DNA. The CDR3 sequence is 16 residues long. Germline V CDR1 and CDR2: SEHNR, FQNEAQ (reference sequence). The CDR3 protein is CASSLGGGTGGYEQYF. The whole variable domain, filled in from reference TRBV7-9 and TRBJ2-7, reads DTGVSQNPRHKITKRGQNVTFRCDPISEHNRLYWYRQTLGQGPEFLTYFQNEAQLEKSRLLSDRFSAERPKGSFSTLEIQRTEQGDSAMYLCASSLGGGTGGYEQYFGPGTRLTVT.

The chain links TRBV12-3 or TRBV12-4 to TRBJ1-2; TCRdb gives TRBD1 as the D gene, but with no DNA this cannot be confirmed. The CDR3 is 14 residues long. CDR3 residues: CASSGTGDYYGYTF.

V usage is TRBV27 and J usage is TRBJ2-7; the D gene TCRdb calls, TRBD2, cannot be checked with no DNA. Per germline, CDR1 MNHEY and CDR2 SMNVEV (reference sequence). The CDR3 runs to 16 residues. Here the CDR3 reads CASSFSTGTASYEQYF.

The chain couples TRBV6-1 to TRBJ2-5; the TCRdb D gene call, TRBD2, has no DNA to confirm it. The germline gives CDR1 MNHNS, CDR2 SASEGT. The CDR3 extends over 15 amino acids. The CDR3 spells CASSEPTSGQETQYF.

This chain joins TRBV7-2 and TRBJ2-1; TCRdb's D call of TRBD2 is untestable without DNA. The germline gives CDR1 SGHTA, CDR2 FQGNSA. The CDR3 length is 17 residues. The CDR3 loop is CASSLYGAKAGYNEQFF.

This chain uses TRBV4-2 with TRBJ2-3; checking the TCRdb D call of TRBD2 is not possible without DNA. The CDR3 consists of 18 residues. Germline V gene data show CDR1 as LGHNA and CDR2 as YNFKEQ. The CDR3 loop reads CASSPLSKGLARTDTQYF.

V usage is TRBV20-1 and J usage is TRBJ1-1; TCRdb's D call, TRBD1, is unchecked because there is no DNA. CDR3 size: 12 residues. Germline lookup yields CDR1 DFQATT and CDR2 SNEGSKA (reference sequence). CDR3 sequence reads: CSAYTPGTEAFF.

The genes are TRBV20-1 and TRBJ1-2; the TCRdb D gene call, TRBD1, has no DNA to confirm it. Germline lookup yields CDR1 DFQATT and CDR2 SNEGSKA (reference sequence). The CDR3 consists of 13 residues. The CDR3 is CSARGQGNYGYTF.

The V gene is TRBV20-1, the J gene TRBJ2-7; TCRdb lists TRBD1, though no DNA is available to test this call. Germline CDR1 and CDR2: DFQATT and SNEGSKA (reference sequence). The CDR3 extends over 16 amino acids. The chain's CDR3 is CSAEQGAVAVNYEQYF.

CDR3 protein: CASSPEILAKNIQYF. The chain couples TRBV7-9 to TRBJ2-4. The CDR3 consists of 15 residues. Germline-derived CDR1 and CDR2 are SEHNR and FQNEAQ (reference sequence).

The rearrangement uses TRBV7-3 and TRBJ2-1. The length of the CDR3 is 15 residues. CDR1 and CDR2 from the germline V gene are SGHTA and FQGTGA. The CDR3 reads CASSLTDGSYNEQFF.

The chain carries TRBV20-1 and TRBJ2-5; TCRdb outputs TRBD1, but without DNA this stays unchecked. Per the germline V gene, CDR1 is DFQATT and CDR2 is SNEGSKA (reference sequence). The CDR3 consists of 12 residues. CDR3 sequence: CSARPTGVTQYF.

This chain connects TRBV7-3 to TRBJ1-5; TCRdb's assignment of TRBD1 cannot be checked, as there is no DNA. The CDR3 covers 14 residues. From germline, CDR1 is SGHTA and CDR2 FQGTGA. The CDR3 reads CASSLTGQGEFLHF.

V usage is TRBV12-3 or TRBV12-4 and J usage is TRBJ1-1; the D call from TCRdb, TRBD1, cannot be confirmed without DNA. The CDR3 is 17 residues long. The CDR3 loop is CASTGTLGRSVNTEAFF.

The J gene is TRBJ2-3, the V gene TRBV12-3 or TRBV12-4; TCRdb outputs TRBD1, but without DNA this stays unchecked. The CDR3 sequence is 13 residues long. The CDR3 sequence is CASSFEGADTQYF.

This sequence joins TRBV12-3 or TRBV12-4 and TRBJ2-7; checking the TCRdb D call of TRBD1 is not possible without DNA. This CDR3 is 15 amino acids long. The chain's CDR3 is CASSFDSVEYYEQYF.

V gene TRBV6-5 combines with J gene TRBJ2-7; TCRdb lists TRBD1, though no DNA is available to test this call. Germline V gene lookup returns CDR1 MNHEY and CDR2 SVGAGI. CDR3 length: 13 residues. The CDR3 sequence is CASSQGHSYEQYF.

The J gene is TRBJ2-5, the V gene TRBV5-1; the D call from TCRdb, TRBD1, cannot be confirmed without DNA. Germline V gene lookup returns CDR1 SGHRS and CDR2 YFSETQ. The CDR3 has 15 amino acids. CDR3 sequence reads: CASSSFDRGQETQYF.

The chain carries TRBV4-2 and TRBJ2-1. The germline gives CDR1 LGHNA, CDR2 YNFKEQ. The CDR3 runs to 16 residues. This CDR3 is CASSQDGGSFYNEQFF.

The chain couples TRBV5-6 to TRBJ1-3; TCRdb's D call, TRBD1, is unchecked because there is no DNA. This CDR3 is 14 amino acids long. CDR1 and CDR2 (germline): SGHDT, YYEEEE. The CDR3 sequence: CASSPDRVENTIYF.

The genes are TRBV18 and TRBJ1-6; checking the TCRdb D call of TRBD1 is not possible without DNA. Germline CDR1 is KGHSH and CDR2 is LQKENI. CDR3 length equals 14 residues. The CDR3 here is CASSLTGGRSPLHF.

The CDR3 spells CSGAGGRGEDTQYF. This chain joins TRBV20-1 and TRBJ2-3; with no DNA, the TCRdb D assignment of TRBD2 cannot be verified. Germline CDR1 and CDR2: DFQATT and SNEGSKA (reference sequence). This CDR3 comprises 14 residues.